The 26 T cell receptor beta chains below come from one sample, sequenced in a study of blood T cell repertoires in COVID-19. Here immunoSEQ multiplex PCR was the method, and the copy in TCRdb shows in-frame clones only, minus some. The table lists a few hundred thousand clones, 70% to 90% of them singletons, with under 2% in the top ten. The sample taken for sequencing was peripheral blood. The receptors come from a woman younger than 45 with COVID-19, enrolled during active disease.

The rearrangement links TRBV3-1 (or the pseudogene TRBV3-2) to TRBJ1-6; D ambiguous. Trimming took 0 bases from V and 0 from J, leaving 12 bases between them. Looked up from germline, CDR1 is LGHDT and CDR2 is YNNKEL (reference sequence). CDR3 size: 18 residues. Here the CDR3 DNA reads TGTGCCAGCAGCCAAGATGGAGCAGCTACCTCCTATAATTCACCCCTCCACTTT. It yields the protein CASSQDGAATSYNSPLHF.

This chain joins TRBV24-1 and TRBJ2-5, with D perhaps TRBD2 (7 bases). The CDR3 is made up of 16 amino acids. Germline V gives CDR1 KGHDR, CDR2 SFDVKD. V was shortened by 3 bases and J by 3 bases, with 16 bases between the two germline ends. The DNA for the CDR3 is TGTGCCACCAGTGATCCGGGGGGAGGGGGAAAAGAGACCCAGTACTTC. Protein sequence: CATSDPGGGGKETQYF.

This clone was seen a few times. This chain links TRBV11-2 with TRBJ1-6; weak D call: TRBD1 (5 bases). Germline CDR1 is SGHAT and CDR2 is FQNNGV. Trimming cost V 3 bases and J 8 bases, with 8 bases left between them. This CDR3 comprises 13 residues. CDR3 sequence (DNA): TGTGCCAGCAGCTTCGGGGGGTATTCACCCCTCCACTTT. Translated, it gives CASSFGGYSPLHF.

This CDR3 reads CASRRTGGKLFF. CDR3 sequence (DNA): TGTGCCAGTAGGCGGACAGGGGGCAAACTGTTTTTT. The chain links TRBV19 to TRBJ1-4; the match to TRBD1 covers 11 bases. The CDR3 is 12 residues long. V was clipped by 6 bases and J by 11 bases; unmatched bases: 2. The V gene's germline CDR1 is LNHDA and CDR2 SQIVND (reference sequence).

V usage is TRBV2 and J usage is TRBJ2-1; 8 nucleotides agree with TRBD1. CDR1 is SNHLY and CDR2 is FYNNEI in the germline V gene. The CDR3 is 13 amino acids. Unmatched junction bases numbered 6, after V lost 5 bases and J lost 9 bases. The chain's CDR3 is CASSRTGPSEQFF. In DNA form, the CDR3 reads TGTGCCAGCAGTAGGACAGGGCCTAGTGAGCAGTTCTTC.

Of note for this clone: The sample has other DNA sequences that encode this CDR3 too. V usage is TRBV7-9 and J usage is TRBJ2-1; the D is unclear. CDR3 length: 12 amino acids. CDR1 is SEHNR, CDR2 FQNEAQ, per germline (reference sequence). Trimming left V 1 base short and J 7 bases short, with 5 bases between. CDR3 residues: CASSLVSNEQFF. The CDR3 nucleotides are TGTGCCAGCAGCTTAGTCAGTAATGAGCAGTTCTTC.

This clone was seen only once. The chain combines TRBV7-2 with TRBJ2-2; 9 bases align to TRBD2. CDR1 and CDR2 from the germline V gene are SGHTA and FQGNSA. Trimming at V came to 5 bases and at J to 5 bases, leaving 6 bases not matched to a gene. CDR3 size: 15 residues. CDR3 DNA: TGTGCCAGCAGCCGGGCGGGGGGGCCGACCGGGGAGCTGTTTTTT. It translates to CASSRAGGPTGELFF.

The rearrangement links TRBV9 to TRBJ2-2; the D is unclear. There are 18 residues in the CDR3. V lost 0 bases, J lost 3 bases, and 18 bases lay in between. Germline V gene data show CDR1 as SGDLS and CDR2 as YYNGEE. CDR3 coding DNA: TGTGCCAGCAGCGTAGATCCCACGAACCGAGGTGACACCGGGGAGCTGTTTTTT. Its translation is CASSVDPTNRGDTGELFF. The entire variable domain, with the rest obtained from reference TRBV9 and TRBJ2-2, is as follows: DSGVTQTPKHLITATGQRVTLRCSPRSGDLSVYWYQQSLDQGLQFLIQYYNGEERAKGNILERFSAQQFPDLHSELNLSSLELGDSALYFCASSVDPTNRGDTGELFFGEGSRLTVL.

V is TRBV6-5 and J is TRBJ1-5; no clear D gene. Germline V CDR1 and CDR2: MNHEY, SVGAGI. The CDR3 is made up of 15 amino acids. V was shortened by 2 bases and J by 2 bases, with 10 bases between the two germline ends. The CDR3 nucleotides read TGTGCCAGCAGTTACGCGGGATTCGGCAATCAGCCCCAGCATTTT. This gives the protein CASSYAGFGNQPQHF.

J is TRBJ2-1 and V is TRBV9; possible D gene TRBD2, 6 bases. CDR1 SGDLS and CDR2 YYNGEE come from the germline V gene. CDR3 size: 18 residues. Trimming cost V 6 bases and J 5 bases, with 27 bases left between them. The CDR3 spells CASTPWAGNEGPHNEQFF. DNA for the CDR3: TGTGCCAGCACCCCATGGGCGGGGAATGAGGGACCACACAATGAGCAGTTCTTC.

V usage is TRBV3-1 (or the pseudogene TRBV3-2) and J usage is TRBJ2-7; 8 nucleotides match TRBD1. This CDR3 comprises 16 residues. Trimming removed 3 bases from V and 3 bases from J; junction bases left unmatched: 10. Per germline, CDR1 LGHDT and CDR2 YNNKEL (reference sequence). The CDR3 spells CASSHPGTGPFYEQYF. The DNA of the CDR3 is TGTGCCAGCAGCCACCCGGGGACAGGCCCCTTCTACGAGCAGTACTTC.

DNA for the CDR3: TGTGCCAGCAGCGGTGACAGGCGGAACACTGAAGCTTTCTTT. This gives the protein CASSGDRRNTEAFF. The gene calls are TRBV9 and TRBJ1-1, with D possibly matching TRBD1 (6 bases). CDR3 length equals 14 residues. The V and J ends lost 3 bases and 1 base respectively, with 10 bases between them. Germline CDR1 SGDLS, CDR2 YYNGEE.

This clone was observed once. The CDR3 sequence is CASSQGGGTAYEQYF. For the CDR3, the DNA is TGTGCCAGCAGCCAAGGAGGGGGGACAGCCTACGAGCAGTACTTC. The V gene is TRBV3-1 (or the pseudogene TRBV3-2), the J gene TRBJ2-7, with a weak D call TRBD1 (7 bases). Between the trimmed V and J ends, which lost 1 base and 2 bases, there was a span of 12 bases. The germline CDR1 and CDR2 sequences are LGHDT and YNNKEL (reference sequence). CDR3 length: 15 amino acids.

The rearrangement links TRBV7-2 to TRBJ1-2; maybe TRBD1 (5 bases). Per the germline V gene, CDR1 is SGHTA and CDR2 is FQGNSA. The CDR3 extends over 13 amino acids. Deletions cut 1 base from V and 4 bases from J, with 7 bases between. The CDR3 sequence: CASSLVTAYGYTF. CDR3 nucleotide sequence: TGTGCCAGCAGCTTAGTGACAGCCTATGGCTACACCTTC.

The CDR3 loop reads CASRAGALAQPQHF. CDR3 in DNA: TGTGCCAGCAGAGCAGGGGCCCTTGCTCAGCCCCAGCATTTT. This chain joins TRBV2 and TRBJ1-5, with D perhaps matching TRBD1 (6 bases). The V and J ends lost 6 bases and 6 bases respectively, with 15 bases between them. Germline CDR1 and CDR2: SNHLY and FYNNEI. The CDR3 covers 14 residues.

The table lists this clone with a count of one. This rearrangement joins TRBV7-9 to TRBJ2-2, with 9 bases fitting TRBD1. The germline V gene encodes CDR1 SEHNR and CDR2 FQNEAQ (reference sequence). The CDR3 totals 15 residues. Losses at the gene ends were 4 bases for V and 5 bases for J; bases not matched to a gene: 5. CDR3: CASSWRDRVTGELFF. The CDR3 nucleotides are TGTGCCAGCAGCTGGCGGGACAGGGTGACCGGGGAGCTGTTTTTT.

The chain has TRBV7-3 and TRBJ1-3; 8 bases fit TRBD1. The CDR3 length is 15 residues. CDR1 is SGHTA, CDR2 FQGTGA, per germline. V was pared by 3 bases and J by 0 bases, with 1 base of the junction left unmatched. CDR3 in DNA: TGTGCCAGCAGCTTCACAGGGGGCTCTGGAAACACCATATATTTT. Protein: CASSFTGGSGNTIYF.

The CDR3 protein is CASSHFGPGRSSYEQYF. In DNA form, the CDR3 reads TGCGCCAGCAGCCATTTTGGGCCGGGGAGGAGCTCCTACGAGCAGTACTTC. The rearrangement uses TRBV5-1 and TRBJ2-7; D might be TRBD2 (6 bases). The CDR3 is 17 amino acids. Trimming shortened V by 4 bases and J by 0 bases, and 20 bases separated the two germline ends. Germline-derived CDR1 and CDR2 are SGHRS and YFSETQ.

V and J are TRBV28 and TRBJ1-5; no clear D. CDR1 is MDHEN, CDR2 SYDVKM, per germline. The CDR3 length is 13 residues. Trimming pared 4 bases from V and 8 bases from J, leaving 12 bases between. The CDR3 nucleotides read TGTGCCAGCAGTTATCAGCACGGGAAGCCCCAGCATTTT. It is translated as CASSYQHGKPQHF.

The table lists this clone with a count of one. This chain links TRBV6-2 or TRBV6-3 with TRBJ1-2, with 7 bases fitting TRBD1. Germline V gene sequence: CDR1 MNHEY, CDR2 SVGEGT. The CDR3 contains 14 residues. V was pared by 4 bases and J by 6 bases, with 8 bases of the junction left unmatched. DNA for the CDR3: TGTGCCAGCAGTTCCCCGGACAGGATTAATGGCTACACCTTC. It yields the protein CASSSPDRINGYTF.

CDR3 DNA: TGTGCCAGCAGCCCCCGACAGGGGGCCTACGAGCAGTACTTC. This translates into CASSPRQGAYEQYF. The rearrangement uses TRBV13 and TRBJ2-7, with 9 bases fitting TRBD1. The CDR3 length is 14 residues. V lost 5 bases and J lost 2; bases outside the gene matches: 4. Germline V CDR1 and CDR2: PRHDT, FYEKMQ (reference sequence). The full variable domain, rest sourced from reference TRBV13 and TRBJ2-7, is AAGVIQSPRHLIKEKRETATLKCYPIPRHDTVYWYQQGPGQDPQFLISFYEKMQSDKGSIPDRFSAQQFSDYHSELNMSSLELGDSALYFCASSPRQGAYEQYFGPGTRLTVT.

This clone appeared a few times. In nucleotides, the CDR3 is TGTGCCAGCAGTTTTCAAGCGTACACTGAAGCTTTCTTT. Translating gives CASSFQAYTEAFF. The rearrangement uses TRBV12-3 or TRBV12-4 and TRBJ1-1; unclear D gene. The CDR3 totals 13 residues. The V end was cut by 3 bases, the J end by 3 bases, with 8 bases between.

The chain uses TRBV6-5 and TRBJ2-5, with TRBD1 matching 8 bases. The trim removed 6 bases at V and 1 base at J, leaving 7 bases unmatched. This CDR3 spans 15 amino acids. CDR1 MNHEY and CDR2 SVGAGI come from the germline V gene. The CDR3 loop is CASRGTRGRQETQYF. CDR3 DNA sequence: TGTGCCAGCAGGGGAACCAGGGGGCGCCAAGAGACCCAGTACTTC.

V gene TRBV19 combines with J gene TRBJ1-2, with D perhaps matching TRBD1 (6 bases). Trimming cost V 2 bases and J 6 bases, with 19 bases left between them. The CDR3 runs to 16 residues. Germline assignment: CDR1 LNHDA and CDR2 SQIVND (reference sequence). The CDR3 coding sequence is TGTGCCAGTAGTATACCCTACAGGGCTGGCTTTGATGGCTACACCTTC. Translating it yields CASSIPYRAGFDGYTF.

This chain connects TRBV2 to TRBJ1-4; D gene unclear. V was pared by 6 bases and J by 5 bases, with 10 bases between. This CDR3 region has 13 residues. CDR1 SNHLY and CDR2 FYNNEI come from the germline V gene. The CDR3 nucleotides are TGTGCCAGCAGACCTTATGAGAATGAAAAACTGTTTTTT. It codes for CASRPYENEKLFF.

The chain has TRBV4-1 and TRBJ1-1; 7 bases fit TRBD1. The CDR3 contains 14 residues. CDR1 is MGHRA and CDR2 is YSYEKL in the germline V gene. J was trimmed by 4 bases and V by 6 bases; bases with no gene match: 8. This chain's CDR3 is CASRHRGFGTEAFF. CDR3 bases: TGCGCCAGCAGGCACAGGGGTTTCGGCACTGAAGCTTTCTTT.